This T cell receptor (beta chain) was recorded in a study of blood T cell repertoires in COVID-19. Across the study: Acute and convalescent COVID-19 samples came from the United States, Italy and Spain. T cells, B-cell-depleted T cells, or PBMCs supplied cDNA or gDNA.

V gave up 3 bases and J gave up 4 bases; unmatched junction bases: 4. Germline V CDR1 and CDR2: KGHDR, SFDVKD. This CDR3 region has 14 residues. Original processing methods: Amplifying reference gene primers gave estimates of nucleated cell counts. TCRdb keeps only in-frame clones here, not all; method: immunoSEQ multiplex PCR. Clone size and V and J calls were adopted from that table, with D and trimming inferred from the DNA. This table has 150,000 to 200,000 clones, roughly 86% appearing once. Sequencing input: peripheral blood. The V and J genes are TRBV24-1 and TRBJ2-5; 7 bases are a match to TRBD2. This clonotype was obtained from a woman aged 50 to 60 with acute or convalescent COVID-19. CDR3: CATSDPPGGETQYF. Here the CDR3 DNA reads TGTGCCACCAGTGATCCCCCGGGGGGAGAGACCCAGTACTTC.